This TCR beta chain was found in a study of beta chain features in type 1 diabetes. As to this clone: What it recognizes is unknown.

Germline lookup yields CDR1 LNHNV and CDR2 YYDKDF (reference sequence). The CDR3 sequence is 13 residues long. V was pared by 4 bases and J by 4 bases, with 10 bases between. Findings of the study overall: Naive, central memory and Treg TCRB repertoires seemed to resemble each other more closely in patients than they did in healthy donors.

Expressed TCRB transcripts were sequenced, since all the RNA that had been isolated was reverse transcribed. TCRdb's copy holds only in-frame clones and misses some; the assay was immunoSEQ multiplex PCR. The sample consists of 350,000 to 450,000 clones, more than 12% of them appearing once. The chain uses TRBV15 and TRBJ2-5; D gene ambiguous. Sample: naive CD4+ T cells from blood. The clonotype was recovered from a woman aged 18-29 years in good health. DNA for the CDR3: TGTGCCACCAGCATAGACCTCGGAGAGACCCAGTACTTC. It is translated as CATSIDLGETQYF.